This T cell receptor (beta chain) was sequenced in a study of blood T cells in healthy people across ages. On the study more broadly: Template-switching capture recovered about one barcoded beta molecule per two T cells.

Only a few counts were recorded for this clonotype. Germline V CDR1 and CDR2: MNHEY, SMNVEV (reference sequence). The V segment lost 5 bases and the J segment 2 bases; nucleotides outside the gene matches: 9. This CDR3 region has 16 residues. It was with a sample-barcoded 5' primer and a J-beta primer mix that a second PCR of about 7 to 12 cycles was run. TCRdb ran MiXCR on the 5' RACE reads and lists one entry per CDR3 protein. The data contain 700,000 to 950,000 distinct CDR3 sequences, roughly 47% of them seen just once; the ten biggest clones take up 20% to 25%. The clonotype was recovered from a woman in her sixties in good health. Sequencing was carried out using blood. The chain joins TRBV27 to TRBJ1-3, with 7 nucleotides matching TRBD1. The CDR3 DNA reads TGTGCCAGCAGTCCGAGACAGGGAAGGCCTGGAAACACCATATATTTT. Amino acids: CASSPRQGRPGNTIYF.